Following are 29 T cell receptor beta chains from one sample sequenced in a study of T-cell memory formation after mild COVID-19. TCRdb re-analysed the 5' RACE reads in MiXCR, keeping a single row per CDR3 protein. The data show some 320,000 distinct CDR3 sequences, roughly 15% seen once. Sequences were obtained from PBMCs or a T cell subset sorted from them (not recorded which). Every receptor here comes from a man aged 18 to 30 who had mild COVID-19 (a few samples of this study predate the infection). Cell type and time point are not known.

This clonotype was counted many times. The chain employs TRBV7-6 and TRBJ2-1; no clear D. The germline V gene encodes CDR1 SGHVS and CDR2 FNYEAQ. The CDR3 runs to 17 residues. Trimming pared 5 bases from V and 3 bases from J, leaving 20 bases between. CDR3 sequence reads: CASSLKTGQLNYNEQFF. As DNA, the CDR3 is TGTGCCAGCAGCCTCAAGACGGGCCAACTAAACTACAATGAGCAGTTCTTC.

This clonotype was detected only a few times. CDR3: CASSLVYAGGEQFF. The CDR3 DNA reads TGTGCCAGCAGCTTGGTGTATGCGGGGGGCGAGCAGTTCTTC. This chain joins TRBV5-5 and TRBJ2-1; 8 nucleotides line up with TRBD2. The CDR3 consists of 14 residues. CDR1 is SGHKS and CDR2 is YYEKEE in the germline V gene (reference sequence). Trimming took 0 bases from V and 10 from J; bases not matched to a gene: 6.

This clonotype was found a few times. This rearrangement joins TRBV5-1 to TRBJ2-1, with 10 positions matching TRBD1. With 7 bases clipped from V and 3 bases from J, the junction kept 7 bases outside the gene matches. This CDR3 is 15 amino acids long. CDR1 and CDR2 from the germline V gene are SGHRS and YFSETQ. The CDR3 bases are TGCGCCAGCTCCCGAGGGACAGGGGACTACAATGAGCAGTTCTTC. Translated: CASSRGTGDYNEQFF. Combining the CDR3 with reference TRBV5-1 and TRBJ2-1 gives the whole variable domain KAGVTQTPRYLIKTRGQQVTLSCSPISGHRSVSWYQQTPGQGLQFLFEYFSETQRNKGNFPGRFSGRQFSNSRSEMNVSTLELGDSALYLCASSRGTGDYNEQFFGPGTRLTVL.

J is TRBJ1-1 and V is TRBV11-2; 8 bases line up with TRBD1. CDR1 and CDR2 (germline): SGHAT, FQNNGV. The V gene end was trimmed by 5 bases and the J gene end by 1 base; junction bases not matched to a gene: 21. The CDR3 has 20 amino acids. The CDR3 loop is CASSLRSGERQGTRNTEAFF. The CDR3 bases are TGTGCCAGCAGCCTTCGTTCGGGCGAACGACAGGGGACCCGGAACACTGAAGCTTTCTTT.

This sequence joins TRBV7-9 and TRBJ2-3, with D uncertain. The CDR3 spans 16 residues. Germline-derived CDR1 and CDR2 are SEHNR and FQNEAQ (reference sequence). Trimming removed 5 bases from V and 1 base from J, with 16 bases in between. CDR3 protein: CASSPPFSDGTDTQYF. CDR3 nucleotides: TGTGCCAGCAGCCCTCCCTTCTCCGACGGCACAGATACGCAGTATTTT.

There are a few counts of this clonotype. This chain joins TRBV5-1 and TRBJ2-7; the D gene is possibly TRBD2 (6 bases). The CDR3 covers 14 residues. The ends were cut back, 4 bases at V and 10 bases at J, with 21 bases in the middle. The V gene's germline CDR1 is SGHRS and CDR2 YFSETQ. This chain's CDR3 is CASSTRPGEKDQYF. CDR3 nucleotides: TGCGCCAGCAGCACCCGCCCGGGAGAGAAGGATCAGTACTTC. The entire variable domain, with the rest obtained from reference TRBV5-1 and TRBJ2-7, is as follows: KAGVTQTPRYLIKTRGQQVTLSCSPISGHRSVSWYQQTPGQGLQFLFEYFSETQRNKGNFPGRFSGRQFSNSRSEMNVSTLELGDSALYLCASSTRPGEKDQYFGPGTRLTVT.

The V gene is TRBV11-2, the J gene TRBJ2-1; D gene ambiguous. V shed 0 bases and J shed 0 bases, with 9 bases lying between them. Germline V gene sequence: CDR1 SGHAT, CDR2 FQNNGV. The CDR3 has 16 residues. In DNA, the CDR3 is TGTGCCAGCAGCTTAGATACTTTCAGCTCCTACAATGAGCAGTTCTTC. Protein sequence: CASSLDTFSSYNEQFF.

The chain employs TRBV2 and TRBJ2-3; D is perhaps TRBD1 or TRBD2 (5 bases each). Germline V CDR1 and CDR2: SNHLY, FYNNEI. This CDR3 has 13 residues. Deletions cut 7 bases from V and 8 bases from J, with 16 bases between. The CDR3 bases are TGTGCCAGCAACGGCGTTTGGGGGAGTACGCAGTATTTT. It yields the protein CASNGVWGSTQYF.

This clonotype was counted a few times. The chain recombines TRBV10-3 with TRBJ1-2; no clear D gene. This CDR3 has 12 amino acids. Germline CDR1 ENHRY, CDR2 SYGVKD. V was trimmed by 2 bases and J by 4 bases, leaving 5 bases between them. The CDR3 region is CAISENSYGYTF. CDR3 DNA sequence: TGTGCCATCAGTGAGAACAGCTATGGCTACACCTTC.

This clonotype was detected only a few times. The genes are TRBV18 and TRBJ2-3, with D possibly TRBD1 on 5 matching bases. Looked up from germline, CDR1 is KGHSH and CDR2 is LQKENI. Deletions cut 3 bases from V and 2 bases from J, with 15 bases between. The CDR3 spans 16 residues. The CDR3 reads CASSPQDTYYTDTQYF. The CDR3 DNA is TGTGCCAGCTCACCCCAGGACACCTACTACACAGATACGCAGTATTTT.

The V call is TRBV12-3 or TRBV12-4, the J call TRBJ2-5; 13 bases match TRBD2. V trimming: 5 bases; J trimming: 5 bases; junction bases outside the gene matches: 8. This CDR3 region has 16 residues. CDR3 coding DNA: TGTGCCAGCAGTCAAACTAGCGGGGGGGTTCGGGAGACCCAGTACTTC. Translated: CASSQTSGGVRETQYF.

This sequence joins TRBV6-5 and TRBJ2-1, with D perhaps matching TRBD1 (6 bases). Germline V gene data show CDR1 as MNHEY and CDR2 as SVGAGI. CDR3 length equals 15 residues. V was clipped by 3 bases and J by 8 bases, with 17 bases between them. The CDR3 DNA is TGTGCCAGCAGTTATGGGTTGGGGCAGGGGCATGAGCAGTTCTTC. It codes for CASSYGLGQGHEQFF.

This clonotype was detected a few times. This chain links TRBV7-8 with TRBJ2-1; 14 bases are shared with TRBD2. The trim removed 10 bases at V and 9 bases at J, leaving 8 bases unmatched. The CDR3 is 14 residues long. Germline-derived CDR1 and CDR2 are SGHVS and FQNEAQ. DNA for the CDR3: TGTGCCACAAAGTCGGGGACTAGCGGGGGTGAGCAGTTCTTC. This translates into CATKSGTSGGEQFF.

The J gene is TRBJ2-2, the V gene TRBV20-1; 13 nucleotides line up with TRBD2. The CDR3 runs to 18 residues. In germline, CDR1 is DFQATT, CDR2 SNEGSKA (reference sequence). The V segment lost 1 base and the J segment 1 base; nucleotides outside the gene matches: 6. This CDR3 is CSARGRTSGGQNTGELFF. The DNA for the CDR3 is TGCAGTGCTAGAGGGCGGACTAGCGGGGGCCAGAACACCGGGGAGCTGTTTTTT.

This clonotype showed up just a few times. J is TRBJ2-3 and V is TRBV4-3, with D maybe TRBD1 (6 bases). CDR1 is LGHNA, CDR2 YSLEER, per germline. Trimming left V 4 bases short and J 6 bases short, with 14 bases between. There are 14 residues in the CDR3. CDR3 loop: CASSPHFRGDTQYF. DNA of the CDR3: TGCGCCAGCAGCCCCCACTTCAGGGGCGATACGCAGTATTTT.

This clonotype was recorded a few times. The V and J genes are TRBV7-2 and TRBJ2-3; TRBD1 is a possible D gene (5 bases). The length of the CDR3 is 16 residues. Germline V gene sequence: CDR1 SGHTA, CDR2 FQGNSA. Trimming left V 2 bases short and J 1 base short, with 13 bases between. The CDR3: CASSLPVQGGTDTQYF. Here the CDR3 DNA reads TGTGCCAGCAGCTTACCGGTTCAGGGCGGCACAGATACGCAGTATTTT.

The sample holds a few counts of this clonotype. The chain links TRBV5-1 to TRBJ1-2, with 11 bases lining up with TRBD1. Germline-derived CDR1 and CDR2 are SGHRS and YFSETQ. The CDR3 loop spans 17 amino acids. The junction had 10 bases not matched to a gene; V was cut back by 3 bases and J by 3 bases. CDR3 loop: CASSSRGGQGVDYGYTF. DNA for the CDR3: TGCGCCAGCAGCTCCCGGGGGGGACAGGGGGTCGACTATGGCTACACCTTC.

Only a few counts were recorded for this clonotype. The chain carries TRBV20-1 and TRBJ2-1; tentatively, D is TRBD1 (5 bases). Germline V lookup: CDR1 DFQATT, CDR2 SNEGSKA (reference sequence). CDR3 length: 12 amino acids. The CDR3 region is CSSPGRADEQFF. CDR3 DNA: TGCAGCTCCCCCGGCAGGGCGGATGAGCAGTTCTTC.

This clonotype was counted a few times. The chain uses TRBV29-1 and TRBJ1-1, with D possibly being TRBD1 (5 bases). Deletions cut 5 bases from V and 6 bases from J, with 22 bases between. This CDR3 has 15 residues. Germline assignment: CDR1 SQVTM and CDR2 ANQGSEA. DNA for the CDR3: TGCAGCGTTCGCTTGGTTTTCCCGGGACTTCCTGAAGCTTTCTTT. It encodes CSVRLVFPGLPEAFF.

This clonotype was picked up many times. The rearrangement joins TRBV6-1 to TRBJ1-2; unclear D gene. The ends were cut back, 6 bases at V and 4 bases at J, with 15 bases in the middle. This CDR3 is built from 14 residues. Germline CDR1 is MNHNS and CDR2 is SASEGT. The CDR3: CASSELRQTYGYTF. CDR3 sequence (DNA): TGTGCCAGCAGCGAACTCAGGCAGACCTATGGCTACACCTTC.

In this sample, this clonotype turned up a few times. The chain uses TRBV2 and TRBJ1-1; unclear D gene. V was pared by 4 bases and J by 0 bases, with 9 bases between. This CDR3 region has 14 residues. CDR1 is SNHLY and CDR2 is FYNNEI in the germline V gene. The CDR3 here is CASSGAQMNTEAFF. The CDR3 nucleotides read TGTGCCAGCAGTGGAGCCCAGATGAACACTGAAGCTTTCTTT.

This clonotype was counted only a few times. The V call is TRBV6-1, the J call TRBJ2-6, with D perhaps matching TRBD2 (6 bases). The CDR3 has 16 residues. Trimming stripped 7 bases from V and 4 bases from J, with 17 bases between. Germline values: CDR1 MNHNS, CDR2 SASEGT. In DNA, the CDR3 is TGTGCCAGCACTGCCGACGGGAGTTGGGGGGCCAACGTCCTGACTTTC. Translation gives CASTADGSWGANVLTF.

V is TRBV28 and J is TRBJ2-7; possibly TRBD1 for D (5 bases). This CDR3 spans 14 amino acids. The V end lost 6 bases, the J end lost 3 bases, and 15 bases lay between the germline ends. Germline assignment: CDR1 MDHEN and CDR2 SYDVKM. CDR3 sequence: CASSVGAQDYEQYV. The DNA for the CDR3 is TGTGCCAGCAGCGTTGGGGCTCAGGACTACGAGCAGTACGTC.

The chain is built from TRBV19 and TRBJ2-7, with D possibly TRBD1 on 6 matching bases. The V and J ends lost 3 bases and 9 bases respectively, with 24 bases between them. This CDR3 is built from 16 residues. CDR1 is LNHDA and CDR2 is SQIVND in the germline V gene (reference sequence). CDR3 sequence: CASSIKSTGEGTRQYF. CDR3 in DNA: TGTGCCAGTAGTATCAAATCGACAGGAGAGGGGACCAGGCAGTACTTC.

This clonotype was seen more than once but under ten times. The chain has TRBV6-5 and TRBJ1-2; TRBD1 agrees at 11 bases. The CDR3 covers 14 residues. CDR1 is MNHEY, CDR2 SVGAGI, per germline. The V gene end was trimmed by 6 bases and the J gene end by 3 bases; junction bases not matched to a gene: 3. The CDR3 reads CASSRTGGDYGYTF. CDR3 sequence (DNA): TGTGCCAGCAGCCGGACAGGGGGCGACTATGGCTACACCTTC.

The chain uses TRBV20-1 and TRBJ1-5; TRBD1 agrees at 7 bases. The germline V gene encodes CDR1 DFQATT and CDR2 SNEGSKA (reference sequence). This CDR3 comprises 13 residues. With V trimmed by 6 bases and J by 7 bases, 9 bases remained unmatched. The CDR3 here is CSADQGEGQPQHF. The DNA for the CDR3 is TGCAGTGCCGACCAGGGGGAAGGGCAGCCCCAGCATTTT.

This clonotype was detected a few times. The genes are TRBV6-5 and TRBJ2-5, with 8 bases lining up with TRBD2. Unmatched junction bases numbered 5, after V lost 5 bases and J lost 12 bases. The germline CDR1 and CDR2 sequences are MNHEY and SVGAGI. This CDR3 region has 11 residues. The CDR3, as DNA: TGTGCCAGCAGTCCCGGGGGGGGAGAGTACTTC. Protein sequence: CASSPGGGEYF.

This clonotype was observed a handful of times. This chain links TRBV28 with TRBJ1-1, with TRBD1 as a possible D gene (5 bases). The germline gives CDR1 MDHEN, CDR2 SYDVKM. The CDR3 is made up of 13 amino acids. V lost 6 bases, J lost 3 bases, and 11 bases lay in between. CDR3 amino acids: CASSSGAYTEAFF. The CDR3 bases are TGTGCCAGCAGCTCCGGGGCTTACACTGAAGCTTTCTTT.

This clonotype was counted only a few times. The chain recombines TRBV6-5 with TRBJ1-1; D possibly corresponds to TRBD1 (6 bases). The length of the CDR3 is 16 residues. V lost 0 bases and J lost 5, with 16 bases in between. Germline V gene lookup returns CDR1 MNHEY and CDR2 SVGAGI. CDR3 bases: TGTGCCAGCAGTTACTCGATCGGGGGCGCGGGAACTGAAGCTTTCTTT. Protein: CASSYSIGGAGTEAFF.